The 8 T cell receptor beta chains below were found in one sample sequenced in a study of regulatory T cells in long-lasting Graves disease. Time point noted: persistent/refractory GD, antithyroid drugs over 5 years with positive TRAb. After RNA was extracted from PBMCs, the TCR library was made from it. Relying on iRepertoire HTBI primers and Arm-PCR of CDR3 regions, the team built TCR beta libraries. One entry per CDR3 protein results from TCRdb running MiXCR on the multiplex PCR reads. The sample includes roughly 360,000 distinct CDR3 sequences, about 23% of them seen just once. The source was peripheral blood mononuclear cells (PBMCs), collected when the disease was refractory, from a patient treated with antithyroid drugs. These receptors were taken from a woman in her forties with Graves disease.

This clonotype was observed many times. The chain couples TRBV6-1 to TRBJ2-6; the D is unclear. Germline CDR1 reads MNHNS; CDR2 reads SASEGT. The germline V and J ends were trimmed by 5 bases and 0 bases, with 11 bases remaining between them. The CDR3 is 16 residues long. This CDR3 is CASSSPRSSGANVLTF. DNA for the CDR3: TGTGCCAGCAGTAGCCCCCGCTCCTCTGGGGCCAACGTCCTGACTTTC.

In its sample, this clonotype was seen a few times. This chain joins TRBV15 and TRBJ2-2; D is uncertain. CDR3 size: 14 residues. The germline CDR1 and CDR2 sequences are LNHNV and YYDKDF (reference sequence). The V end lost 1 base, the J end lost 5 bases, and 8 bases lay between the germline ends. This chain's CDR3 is CATSRVSLTGELFF. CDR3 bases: TGTGCCACCAGCAGAGTGAGCTTAACCGGGGAGCTGTTTTTT.

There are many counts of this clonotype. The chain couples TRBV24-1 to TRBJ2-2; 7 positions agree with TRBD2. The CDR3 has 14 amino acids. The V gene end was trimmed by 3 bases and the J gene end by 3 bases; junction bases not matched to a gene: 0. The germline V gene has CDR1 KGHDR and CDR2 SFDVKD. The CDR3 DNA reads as TGTGCCACCAGTGATCTAGCGGACACCGGGGAGCTGTTTTTT. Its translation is CATSDLADTGELFF.

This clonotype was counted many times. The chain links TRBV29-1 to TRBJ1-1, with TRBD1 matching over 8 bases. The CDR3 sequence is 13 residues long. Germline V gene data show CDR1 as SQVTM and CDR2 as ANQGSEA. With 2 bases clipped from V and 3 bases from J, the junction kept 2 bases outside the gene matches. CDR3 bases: TGCAGCGTTGAACCGACAGGGGACACTGAAGCTTTCTTT. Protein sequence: CSVEPTGDTEAFF.

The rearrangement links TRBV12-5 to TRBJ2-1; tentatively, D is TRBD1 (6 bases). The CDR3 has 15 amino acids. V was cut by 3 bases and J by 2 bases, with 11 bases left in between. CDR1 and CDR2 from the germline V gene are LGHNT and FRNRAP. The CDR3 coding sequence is TGTGCTAGTGGTTTAGGGACATTTGCCTACAATGAGCAGTTCTTC. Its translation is CASGLGTFAYNEQFF.

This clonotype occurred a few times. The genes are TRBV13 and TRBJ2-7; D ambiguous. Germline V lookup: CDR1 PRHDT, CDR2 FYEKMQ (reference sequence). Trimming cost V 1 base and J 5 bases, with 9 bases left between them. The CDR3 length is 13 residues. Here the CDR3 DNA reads TGTGCCAGCAGCTTAGCTTCACCCCACGAGCAGTACTTC. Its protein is CASSLASPHEQYF.

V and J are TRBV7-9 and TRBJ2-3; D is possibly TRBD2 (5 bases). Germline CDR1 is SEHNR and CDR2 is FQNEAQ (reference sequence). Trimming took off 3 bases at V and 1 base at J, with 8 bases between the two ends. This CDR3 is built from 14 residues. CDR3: CASSFSGCTDTQYF. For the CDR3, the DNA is TGTGCCAGCAGCTTTTCGGGGTGCACAGATACGCAGTATTTT.

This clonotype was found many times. This chain's CDR3 is CASSLSSREQYF. DNA of the CDR3: TGTGCCAGCAGCTTATCAAGCCGCGAGCAGTACTTC. This sequence joins TRBV7-8 and TRBJ2-7, with D hard to call. Trimming removed 2 bases from V and 6 bases from J, with 8 bases in between. The CDR3 is made up of 12 amino acids. Per the germline V gene, CDR1 is SGHVS and CDR2 is FQNEAQ.